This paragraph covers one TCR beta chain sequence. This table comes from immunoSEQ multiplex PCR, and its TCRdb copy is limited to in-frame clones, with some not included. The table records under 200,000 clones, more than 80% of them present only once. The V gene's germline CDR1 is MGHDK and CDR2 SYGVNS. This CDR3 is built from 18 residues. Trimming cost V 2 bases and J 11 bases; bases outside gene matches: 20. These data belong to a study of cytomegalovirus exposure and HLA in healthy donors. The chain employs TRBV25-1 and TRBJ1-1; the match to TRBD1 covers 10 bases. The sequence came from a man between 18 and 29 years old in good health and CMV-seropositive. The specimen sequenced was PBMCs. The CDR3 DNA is TGTGCCAGCAGTGAAGGGCTTAAATCGGTGGGGGACAGGGGTTTTGCTTTCTTT. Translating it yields CASSEGLKSVGDRGFAFF. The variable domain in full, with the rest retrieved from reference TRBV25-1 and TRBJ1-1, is EADIYQTPRYLVIGTGKKITLECSQTMGHDKMYWYQQDPGMELHLIHYSYGVNSTEKGDLSSESTVSRIRTEHFPLTLESARPSHTSQYLCASSEGLKSVGDRGFAFFGQGTRLTVV.